This TCR beta chain is drawn from a study of T cell repertoires in cytomegalovirus infection. About the research overall: CMV epitopes used comprised recently identified HLA-C-restricted ones and well-studied HLA-B-restricted ones. CMV infection plus the matching HLA type was flagged by public TCR beta signatures. Overall study findings and caveats: HLA-C-restricted CMV-specific TCR beta clonotypes prevailed in the ex vivo response.

One entry per CDR3 protein results from TCRdb running MiXCR on the reads. The sample includes under 500,000 distinct CDR3 sequences, under 55% seen only once; the top ten take 35% to 50%. For this clonotype: What it binds is not known.

With 0 bases clipped from V and 4 bases from J, the junction kept 9 bases outside the gene matches. Germline assignment: CDR1 SEHNR and CDR2 FQNEAQ (reference sequence). The CDR3 contains 17 residues. This clonotype was sampled from a human donor in good health (CMV status not recorded). Some clones in this sample may be carry-over from other donors' samples. The J gene is TRBJ2-3, the V gene TRBV7-9; 8 bases are shared with TRBD1. This sample comprised cultured PBMCs, obtained from culture after CMV antigen stimulation. CDR3 DNA sequence: TGTGCCAGCAGCTTAGCCCAGGGGGCGTCTCGCTCAGATACGCAGTATTTT. This sequence encodes CASSLAQGASRSDTQYF.